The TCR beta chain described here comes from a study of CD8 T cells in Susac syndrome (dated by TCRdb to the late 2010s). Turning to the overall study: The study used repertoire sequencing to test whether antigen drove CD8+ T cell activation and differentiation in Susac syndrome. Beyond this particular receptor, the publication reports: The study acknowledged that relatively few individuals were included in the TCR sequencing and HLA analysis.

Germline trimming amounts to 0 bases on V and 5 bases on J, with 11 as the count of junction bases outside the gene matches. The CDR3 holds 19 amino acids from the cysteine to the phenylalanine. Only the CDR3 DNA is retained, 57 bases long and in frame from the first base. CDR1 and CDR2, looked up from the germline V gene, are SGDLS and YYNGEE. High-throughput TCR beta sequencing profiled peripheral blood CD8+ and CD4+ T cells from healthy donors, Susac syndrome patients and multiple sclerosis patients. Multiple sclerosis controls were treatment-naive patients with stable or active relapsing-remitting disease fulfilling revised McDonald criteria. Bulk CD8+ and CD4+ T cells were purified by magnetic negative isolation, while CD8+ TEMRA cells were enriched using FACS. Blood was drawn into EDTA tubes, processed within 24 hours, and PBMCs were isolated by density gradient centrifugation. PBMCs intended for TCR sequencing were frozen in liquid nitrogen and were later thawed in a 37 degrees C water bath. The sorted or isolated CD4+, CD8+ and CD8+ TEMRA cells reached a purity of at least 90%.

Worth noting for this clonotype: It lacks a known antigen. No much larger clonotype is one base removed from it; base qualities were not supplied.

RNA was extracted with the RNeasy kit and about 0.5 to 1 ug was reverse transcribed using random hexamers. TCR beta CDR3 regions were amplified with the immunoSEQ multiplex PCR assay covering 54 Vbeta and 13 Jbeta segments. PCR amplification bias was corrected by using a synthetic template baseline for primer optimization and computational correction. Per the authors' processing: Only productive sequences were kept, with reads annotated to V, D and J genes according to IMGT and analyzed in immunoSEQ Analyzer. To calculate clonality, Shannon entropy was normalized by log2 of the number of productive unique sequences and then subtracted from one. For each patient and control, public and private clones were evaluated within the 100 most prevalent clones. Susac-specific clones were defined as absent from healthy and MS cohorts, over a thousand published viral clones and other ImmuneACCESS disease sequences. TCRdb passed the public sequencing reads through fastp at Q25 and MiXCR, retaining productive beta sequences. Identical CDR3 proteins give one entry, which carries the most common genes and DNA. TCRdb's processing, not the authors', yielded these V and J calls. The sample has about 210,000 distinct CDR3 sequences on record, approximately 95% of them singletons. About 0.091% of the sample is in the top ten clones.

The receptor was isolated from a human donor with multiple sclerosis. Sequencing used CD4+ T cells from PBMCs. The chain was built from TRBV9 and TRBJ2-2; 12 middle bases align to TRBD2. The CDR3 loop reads CASSVGHLAGGPGTGELFF. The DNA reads TGTGCCAGCAGCGTAGGACATCTAGCGGGAGGGCCGGGAACCGGGGAGCTGTTTTTT.